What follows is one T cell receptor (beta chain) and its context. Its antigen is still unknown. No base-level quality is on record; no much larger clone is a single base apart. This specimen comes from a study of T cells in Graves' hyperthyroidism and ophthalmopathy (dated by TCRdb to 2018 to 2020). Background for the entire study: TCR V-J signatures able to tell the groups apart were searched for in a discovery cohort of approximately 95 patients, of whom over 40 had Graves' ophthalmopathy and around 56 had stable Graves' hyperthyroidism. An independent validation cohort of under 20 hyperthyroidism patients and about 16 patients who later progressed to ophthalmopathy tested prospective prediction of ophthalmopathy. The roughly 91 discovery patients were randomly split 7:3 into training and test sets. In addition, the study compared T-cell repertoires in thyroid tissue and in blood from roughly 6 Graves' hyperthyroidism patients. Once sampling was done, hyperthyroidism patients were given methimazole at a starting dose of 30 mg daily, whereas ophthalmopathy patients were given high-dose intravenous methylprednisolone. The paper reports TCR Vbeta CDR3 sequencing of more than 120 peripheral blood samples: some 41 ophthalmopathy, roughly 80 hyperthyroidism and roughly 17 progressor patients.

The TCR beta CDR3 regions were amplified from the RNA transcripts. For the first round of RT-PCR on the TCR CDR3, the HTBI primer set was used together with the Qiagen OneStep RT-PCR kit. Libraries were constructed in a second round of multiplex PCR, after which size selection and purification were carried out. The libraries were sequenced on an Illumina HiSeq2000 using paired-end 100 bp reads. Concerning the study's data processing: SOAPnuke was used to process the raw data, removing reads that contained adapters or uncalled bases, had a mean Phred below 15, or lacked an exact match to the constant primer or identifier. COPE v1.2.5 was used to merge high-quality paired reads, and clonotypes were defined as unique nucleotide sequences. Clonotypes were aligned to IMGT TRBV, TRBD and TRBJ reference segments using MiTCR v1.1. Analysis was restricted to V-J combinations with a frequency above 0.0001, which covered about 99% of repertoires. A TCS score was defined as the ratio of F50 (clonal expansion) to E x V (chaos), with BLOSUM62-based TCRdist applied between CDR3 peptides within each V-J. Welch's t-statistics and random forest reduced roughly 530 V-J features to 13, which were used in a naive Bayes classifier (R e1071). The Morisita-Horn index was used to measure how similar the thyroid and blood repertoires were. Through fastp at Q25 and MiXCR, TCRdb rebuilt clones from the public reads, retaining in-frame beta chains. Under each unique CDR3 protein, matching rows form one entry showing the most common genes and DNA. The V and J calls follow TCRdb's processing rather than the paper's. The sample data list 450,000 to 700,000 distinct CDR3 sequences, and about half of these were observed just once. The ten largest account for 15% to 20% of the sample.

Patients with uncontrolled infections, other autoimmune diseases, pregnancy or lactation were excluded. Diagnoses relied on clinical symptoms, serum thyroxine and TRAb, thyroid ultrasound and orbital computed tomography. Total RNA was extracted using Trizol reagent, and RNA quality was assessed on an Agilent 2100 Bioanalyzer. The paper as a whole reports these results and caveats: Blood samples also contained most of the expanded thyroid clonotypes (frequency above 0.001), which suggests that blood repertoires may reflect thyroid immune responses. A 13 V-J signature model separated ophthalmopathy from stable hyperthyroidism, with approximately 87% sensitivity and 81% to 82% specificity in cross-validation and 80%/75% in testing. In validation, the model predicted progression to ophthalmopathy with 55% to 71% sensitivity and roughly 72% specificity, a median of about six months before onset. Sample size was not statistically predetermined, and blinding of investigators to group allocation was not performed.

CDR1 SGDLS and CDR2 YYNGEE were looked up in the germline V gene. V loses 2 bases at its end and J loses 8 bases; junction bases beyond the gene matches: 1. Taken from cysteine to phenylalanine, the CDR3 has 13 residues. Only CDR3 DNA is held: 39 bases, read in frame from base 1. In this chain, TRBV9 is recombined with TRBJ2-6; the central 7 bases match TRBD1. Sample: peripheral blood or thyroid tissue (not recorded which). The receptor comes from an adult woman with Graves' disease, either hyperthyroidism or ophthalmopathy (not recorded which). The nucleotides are TGTGCCAGCAGCGTGACAGGGACCAACGTCCTGACTTTC. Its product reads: CASSVTGTNVLTF.